This T cell receptor (beta chain) is drawn from a study of CD8 T cells in Susac syndrome (dated by TCRdb to between 2018 and 2021). As for the study more broadly: Of the Susac syndrome patients who were sequenced, roughly 6 had clinically active disease and roughly eight were in clinical remission. At the time of blood withdrawal, Susac syndrome patients were either therapy-naive, taking corticosteroids (with some also receiving IVIg), or on IVIg alone. The study used repertoire sequencing to test whether antigen drove CD8+ T cell activation and differentiation in Susac syndrome. The clonality of the CD8+ T cell repertoire was compared across over 10 healthy donors, some 14 Susac syndrome patients and around 16 multiple sclerosis patients.

Peripheral blood CD8+ and CD4+ T cells from healthy donors, Susac syndrome patients and multiple sclerosis patients were profiled by high-throughput TCR beta sequencing. Susac syndrome patients met recently defined diagnostic criteria for definite or probable disease. Bulk CD8+ and CD4+ T cells were purified by magnetic negative isolation, whereas CD8+ TEMRA cells were enriched by FACS. Blood was collected in EDTA tubes and processed within 24 hours, with PBMCs isolated through density gradient centrifugation. PBMCs intended for TCR sequencing were cryopreserved in liquid nitrogen and were subsequently thawed in a 37 degrees C water bath. Purity of sorted or isolated CD4+, CD8+ and CD8+ TEMRA cells was at least 90%. RNA was extracted using the RNeasy kit, and roughly 0.45 to 1 microgram was reverse transcribed with random hexamers. The immunoSEQ multiplex PCR assay, covering 54 Vbeta and 13 Jbeta segments, was used to amplify TCR beta CDR3 regions. Bias from PCR amplification was corrected by using a synthetic template baseline for primer optimization and for computational correction. The published analysis was carried out like this. Reads were annotated to V, D and J genes per IMGT and analyzed with immunoSEQ Analyzer, keeping only productive sequences. Clonality was calculated as one minus the Shannon entropy normalized by log2 of the number of productive unique sequences. For each patient and control, public and private clones were evaluated within the 100 most prevalent clones. Clones were defined as Susac-specific when absent from the healthy and MS cohorts, from roughly 1,000 published viral clones and from other ImmuneACCESS disease sequences. TCRdb redid the processing of the public reads, applying fastp at Q25 and MiXCR, and retained in-frame beta chains. A single entry per CDR3 protein holds the most common genes and DNA from its merged rows. The V and J calls reflect TCRdb's pipeline rather than the authors' work. A total of about 120,000 distinct CDR3 sequences appear in this sample, 90% to 95% of them only once. The leading ten clones occupy around 0.2% of the sample.

Including the terminal cysteine and phenylalanine, the CDR3 comprises 15 residues. The kept DNA is CDR3 alone, 45 bases in frame from the first base. From the germline V gene, CDR1 is MGHRA and CDR2 is YSYEKL. V trim: 0 bases; J trim: 3 bases; unmatched bases: 2. Notes on this clonotype: The antigen this receptor binds is unknown. No base-level quality is on record; no much larger clone is a single base apart.

Summary of the overall study and its limitations: The TCR sequencing and HLA analysis was acknowledged to have included a relatively small number of individuals. Susac syndrome CD8+ repertoires showed clonal expansion, highest in CD8+ TEMRA cells and greater in clinically active than remitting patients. Around 15 Susac-specific public clones were identified in the total CD8+ repertoire, and roughly five Susac-specific public clones were identified in the CD8+ TEMRA repertoire.

The source of this sequence is a human donor with Susac syndrome. The V and J genes are TRBV4-1 and TRBJ2-3, and TRBD2 aligns with 8 junction nucleotides. Input material: CD8+ T cells from PBMCs. The CDR3 has the sequence CASSQETSETDTQYF. The bases are TGCGCCAGCAGCCAAGAGACTAGCGAGACAGATACGCAGTATTTT.